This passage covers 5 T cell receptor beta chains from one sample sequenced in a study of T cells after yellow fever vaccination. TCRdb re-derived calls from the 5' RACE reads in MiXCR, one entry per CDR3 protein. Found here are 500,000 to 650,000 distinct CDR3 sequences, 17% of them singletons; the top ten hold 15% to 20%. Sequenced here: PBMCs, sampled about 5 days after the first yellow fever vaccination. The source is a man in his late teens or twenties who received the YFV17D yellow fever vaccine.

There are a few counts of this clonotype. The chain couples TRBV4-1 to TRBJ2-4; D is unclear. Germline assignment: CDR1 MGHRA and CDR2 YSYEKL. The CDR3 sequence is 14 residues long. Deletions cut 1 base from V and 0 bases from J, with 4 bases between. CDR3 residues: CASSQGSAKNIQYF. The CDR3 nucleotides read TGCGCCAGCAGCCAAGGTTCAGCCAAAAACATTCAGTACTTC.

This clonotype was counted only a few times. CDR3 amino acids: CASSQDSARDTEAFF. The DNA for the CDR3 is TGCGCCAGCAGCCAAGATTCGGCCAGGGACACTGAAGCTTTCTTT. V and J are TRBV4-3 and TRBJ1-1; D is perhaps TRBD1 (5 bases). The CDR3 is 15 amino acids. The ends were cut back, 0 bases at V and 3 bases at J, with 11 bases in the middle. Germline-derived CDR1 and CDR2 are LGHNA and YSLEER.

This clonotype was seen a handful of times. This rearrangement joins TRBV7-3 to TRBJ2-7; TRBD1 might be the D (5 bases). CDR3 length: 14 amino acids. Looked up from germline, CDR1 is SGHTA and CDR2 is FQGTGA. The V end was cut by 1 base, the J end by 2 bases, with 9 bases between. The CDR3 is CASSLIAGTYEQYF. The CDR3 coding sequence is TGTGCCAGCAGCTTAATTGCAGGGACCTACGAGCAGTACTTC.

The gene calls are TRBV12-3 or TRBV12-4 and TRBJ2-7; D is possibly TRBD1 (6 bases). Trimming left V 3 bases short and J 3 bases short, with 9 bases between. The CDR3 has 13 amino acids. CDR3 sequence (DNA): TGTGCCAGCAGTTTCGGGACATACTACGAGCAGTACGTC. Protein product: CASSFGTYYEQYV.

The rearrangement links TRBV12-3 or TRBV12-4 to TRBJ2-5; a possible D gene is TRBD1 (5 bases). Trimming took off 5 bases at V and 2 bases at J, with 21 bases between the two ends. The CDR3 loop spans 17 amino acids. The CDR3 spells CASSLYGVYRNQETQYF. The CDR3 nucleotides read TGTGCCAGCAGTCTATATGGGGTATACAGGAATCAAGAGACCCAGTACTTC.